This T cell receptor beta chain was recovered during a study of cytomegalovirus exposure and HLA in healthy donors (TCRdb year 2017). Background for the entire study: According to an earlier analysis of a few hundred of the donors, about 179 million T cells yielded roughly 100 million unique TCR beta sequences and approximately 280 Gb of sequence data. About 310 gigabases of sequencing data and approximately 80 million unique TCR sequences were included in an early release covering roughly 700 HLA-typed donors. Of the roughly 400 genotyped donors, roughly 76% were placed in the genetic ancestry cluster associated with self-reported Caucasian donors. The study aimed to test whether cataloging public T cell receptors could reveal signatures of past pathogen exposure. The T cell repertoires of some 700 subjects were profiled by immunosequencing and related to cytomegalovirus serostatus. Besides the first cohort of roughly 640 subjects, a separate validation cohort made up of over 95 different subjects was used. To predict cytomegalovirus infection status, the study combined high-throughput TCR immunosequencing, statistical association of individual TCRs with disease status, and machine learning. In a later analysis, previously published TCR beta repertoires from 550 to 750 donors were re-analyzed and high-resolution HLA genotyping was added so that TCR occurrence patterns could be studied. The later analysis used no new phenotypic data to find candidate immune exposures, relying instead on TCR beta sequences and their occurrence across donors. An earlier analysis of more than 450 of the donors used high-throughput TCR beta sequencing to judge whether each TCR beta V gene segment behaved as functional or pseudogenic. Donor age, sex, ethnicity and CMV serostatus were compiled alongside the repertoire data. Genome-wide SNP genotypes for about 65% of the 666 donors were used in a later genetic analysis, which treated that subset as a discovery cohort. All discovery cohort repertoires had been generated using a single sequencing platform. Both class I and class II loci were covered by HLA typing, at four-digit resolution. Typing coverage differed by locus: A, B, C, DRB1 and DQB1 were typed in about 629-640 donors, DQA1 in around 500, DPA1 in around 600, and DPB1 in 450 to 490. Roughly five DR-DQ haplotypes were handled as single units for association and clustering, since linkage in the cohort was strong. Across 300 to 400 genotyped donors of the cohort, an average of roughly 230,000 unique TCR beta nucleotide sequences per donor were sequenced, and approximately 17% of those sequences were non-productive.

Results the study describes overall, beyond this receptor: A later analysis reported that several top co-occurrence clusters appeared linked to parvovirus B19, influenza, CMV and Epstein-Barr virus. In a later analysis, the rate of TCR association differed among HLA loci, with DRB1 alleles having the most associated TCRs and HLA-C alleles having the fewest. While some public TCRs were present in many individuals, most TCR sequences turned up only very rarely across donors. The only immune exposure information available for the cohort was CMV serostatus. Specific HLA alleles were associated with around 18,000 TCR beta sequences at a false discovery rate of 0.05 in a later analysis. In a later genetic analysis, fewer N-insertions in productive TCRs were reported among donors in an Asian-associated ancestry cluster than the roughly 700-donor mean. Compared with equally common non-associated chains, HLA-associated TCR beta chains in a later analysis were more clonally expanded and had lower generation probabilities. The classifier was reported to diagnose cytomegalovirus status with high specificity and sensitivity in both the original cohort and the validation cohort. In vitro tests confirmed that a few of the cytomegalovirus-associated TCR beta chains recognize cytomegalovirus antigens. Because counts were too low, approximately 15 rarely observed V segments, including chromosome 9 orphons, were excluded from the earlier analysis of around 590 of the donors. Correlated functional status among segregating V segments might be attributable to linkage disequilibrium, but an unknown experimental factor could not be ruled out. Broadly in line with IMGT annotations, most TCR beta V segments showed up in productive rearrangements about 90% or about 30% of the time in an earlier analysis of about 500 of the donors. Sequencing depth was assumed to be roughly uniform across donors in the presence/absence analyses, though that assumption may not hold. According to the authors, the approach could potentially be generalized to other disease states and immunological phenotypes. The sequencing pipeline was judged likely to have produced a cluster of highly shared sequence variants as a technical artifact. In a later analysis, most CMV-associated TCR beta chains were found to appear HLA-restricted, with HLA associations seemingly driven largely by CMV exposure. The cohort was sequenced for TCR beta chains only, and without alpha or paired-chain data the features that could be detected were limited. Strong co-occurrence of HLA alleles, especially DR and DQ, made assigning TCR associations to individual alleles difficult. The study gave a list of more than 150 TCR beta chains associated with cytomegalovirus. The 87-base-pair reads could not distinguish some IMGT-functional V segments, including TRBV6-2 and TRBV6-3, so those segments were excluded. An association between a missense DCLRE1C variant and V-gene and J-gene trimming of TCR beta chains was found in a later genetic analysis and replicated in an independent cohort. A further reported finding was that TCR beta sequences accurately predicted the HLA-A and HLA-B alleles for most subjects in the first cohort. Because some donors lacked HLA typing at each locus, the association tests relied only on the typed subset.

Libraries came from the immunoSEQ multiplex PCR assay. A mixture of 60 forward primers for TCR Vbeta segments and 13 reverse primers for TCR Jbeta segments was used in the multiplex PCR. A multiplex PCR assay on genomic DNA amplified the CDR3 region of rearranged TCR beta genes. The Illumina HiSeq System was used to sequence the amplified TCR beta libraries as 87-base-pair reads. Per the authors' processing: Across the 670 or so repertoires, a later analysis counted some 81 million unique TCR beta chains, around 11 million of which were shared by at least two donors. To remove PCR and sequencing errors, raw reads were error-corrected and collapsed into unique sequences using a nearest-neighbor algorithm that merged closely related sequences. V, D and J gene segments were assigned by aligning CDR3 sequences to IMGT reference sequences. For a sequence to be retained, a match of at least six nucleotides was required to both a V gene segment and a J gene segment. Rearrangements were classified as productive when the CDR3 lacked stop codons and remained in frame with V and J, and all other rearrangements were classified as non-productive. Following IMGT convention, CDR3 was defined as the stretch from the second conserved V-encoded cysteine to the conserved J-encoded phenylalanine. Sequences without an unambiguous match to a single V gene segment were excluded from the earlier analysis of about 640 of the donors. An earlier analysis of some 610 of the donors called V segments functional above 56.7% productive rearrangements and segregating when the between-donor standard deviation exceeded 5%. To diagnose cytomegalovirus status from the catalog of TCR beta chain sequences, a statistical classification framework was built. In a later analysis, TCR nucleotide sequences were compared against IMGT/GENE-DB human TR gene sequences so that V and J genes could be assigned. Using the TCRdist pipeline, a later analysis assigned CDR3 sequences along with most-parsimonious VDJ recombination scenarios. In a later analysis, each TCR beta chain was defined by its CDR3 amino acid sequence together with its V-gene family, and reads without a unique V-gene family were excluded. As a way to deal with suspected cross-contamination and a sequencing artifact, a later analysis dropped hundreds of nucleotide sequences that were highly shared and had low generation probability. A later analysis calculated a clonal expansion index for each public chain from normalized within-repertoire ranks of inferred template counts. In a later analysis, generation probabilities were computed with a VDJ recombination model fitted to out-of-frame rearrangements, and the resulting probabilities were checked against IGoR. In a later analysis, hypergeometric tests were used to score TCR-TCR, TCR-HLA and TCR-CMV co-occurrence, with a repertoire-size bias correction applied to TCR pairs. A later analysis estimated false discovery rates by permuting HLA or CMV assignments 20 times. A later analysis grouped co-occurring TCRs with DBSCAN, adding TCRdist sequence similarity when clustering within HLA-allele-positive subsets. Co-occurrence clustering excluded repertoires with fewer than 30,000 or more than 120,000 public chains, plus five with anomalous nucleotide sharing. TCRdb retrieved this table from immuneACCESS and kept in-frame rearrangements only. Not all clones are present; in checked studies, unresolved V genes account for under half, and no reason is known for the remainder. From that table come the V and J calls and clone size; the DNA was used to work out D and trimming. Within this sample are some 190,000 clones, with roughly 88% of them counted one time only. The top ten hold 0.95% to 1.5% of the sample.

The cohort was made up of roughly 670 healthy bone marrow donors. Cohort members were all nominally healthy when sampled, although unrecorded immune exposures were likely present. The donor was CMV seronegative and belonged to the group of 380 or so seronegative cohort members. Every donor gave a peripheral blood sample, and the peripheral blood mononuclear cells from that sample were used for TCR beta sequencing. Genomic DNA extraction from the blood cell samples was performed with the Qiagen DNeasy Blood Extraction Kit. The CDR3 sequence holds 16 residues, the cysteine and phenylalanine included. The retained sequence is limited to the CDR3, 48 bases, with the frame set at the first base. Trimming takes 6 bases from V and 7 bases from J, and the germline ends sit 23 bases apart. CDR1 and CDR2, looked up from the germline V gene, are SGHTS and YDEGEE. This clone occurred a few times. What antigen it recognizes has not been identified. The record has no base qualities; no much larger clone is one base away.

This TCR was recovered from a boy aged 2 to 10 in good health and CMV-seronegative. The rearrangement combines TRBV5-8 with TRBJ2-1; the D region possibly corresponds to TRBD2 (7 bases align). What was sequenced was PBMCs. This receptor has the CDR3 CASMRGEGRAVNEQFF. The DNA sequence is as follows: TGTGCCAGCATGAGGGGGGAGGGTAGAGCGGTGAATGAGCAGTTCTTC. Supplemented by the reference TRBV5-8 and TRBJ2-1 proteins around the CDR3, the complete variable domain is EAGVTQSPTHLIKTRGQQATLRCSPISGHTSVYWYQQALGLGLQFLLWYDEGEERNRGNFPPRFSGRQFPNYSSELNVNALELEDSALYLCASMRGEGRAVNEQFFGPGTRLTVL.